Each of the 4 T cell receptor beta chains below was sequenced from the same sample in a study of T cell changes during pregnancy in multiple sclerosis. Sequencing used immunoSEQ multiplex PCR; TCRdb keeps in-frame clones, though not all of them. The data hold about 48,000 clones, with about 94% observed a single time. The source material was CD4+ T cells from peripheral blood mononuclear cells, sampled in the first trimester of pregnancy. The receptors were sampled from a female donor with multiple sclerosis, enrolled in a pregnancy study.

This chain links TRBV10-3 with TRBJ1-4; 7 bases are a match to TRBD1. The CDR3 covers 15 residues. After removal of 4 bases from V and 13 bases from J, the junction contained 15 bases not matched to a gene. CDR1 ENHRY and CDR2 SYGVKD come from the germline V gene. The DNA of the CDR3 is TGTGCCATCAGTGCGCGGGACAGCCCGAGTGAGAGACTGTTTTTT. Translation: CAISARDSPSERLFF.

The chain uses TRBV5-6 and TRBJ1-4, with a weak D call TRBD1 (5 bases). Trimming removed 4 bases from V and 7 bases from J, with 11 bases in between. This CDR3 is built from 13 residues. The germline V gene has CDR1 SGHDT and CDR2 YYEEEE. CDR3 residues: CASSGGTSEKLFF. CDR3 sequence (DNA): TGTGCCAGCAGCGGGGGGACTTCTGAAAAACTGTTTTTT.

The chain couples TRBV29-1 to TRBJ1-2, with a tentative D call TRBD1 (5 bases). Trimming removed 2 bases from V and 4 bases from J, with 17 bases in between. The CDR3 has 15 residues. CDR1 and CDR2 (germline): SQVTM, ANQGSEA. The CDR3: CSVETRGGAPYGYTF. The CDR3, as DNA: TGCAGCGTTGAAACCCGGGGCGGGGCGCCCTATGGCTACACCTTC.

The CDR3 reads CASSHLPGLASETQYF. The DNA for the CDR3 is TGTGCCAGCTCACACCTACCGGGACTAGCATCAGAGACCCAGTACTTC. The chain is built from TRBV18 and TRBJ2-5; 9 nucleotides match TRBD2. The CDR3 runs to 16 residues. Germline V gene data show CDR1 as KGHSH and CDR2 as LQKENI. J was trimmed by 4 bases and V by 4 bases; bases with no gene match: 10.